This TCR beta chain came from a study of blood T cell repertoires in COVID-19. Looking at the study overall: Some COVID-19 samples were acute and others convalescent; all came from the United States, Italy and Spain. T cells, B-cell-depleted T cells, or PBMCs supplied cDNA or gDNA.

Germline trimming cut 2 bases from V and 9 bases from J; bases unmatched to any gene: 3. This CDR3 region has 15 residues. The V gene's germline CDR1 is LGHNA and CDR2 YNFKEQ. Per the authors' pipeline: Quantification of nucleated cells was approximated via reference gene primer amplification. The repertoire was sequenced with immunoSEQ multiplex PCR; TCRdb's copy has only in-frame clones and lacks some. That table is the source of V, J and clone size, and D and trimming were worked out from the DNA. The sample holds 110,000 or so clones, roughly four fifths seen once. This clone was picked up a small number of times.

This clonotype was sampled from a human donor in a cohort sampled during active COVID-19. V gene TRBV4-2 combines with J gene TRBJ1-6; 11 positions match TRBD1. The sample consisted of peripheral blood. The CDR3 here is CASSQPGQGGSPLHF. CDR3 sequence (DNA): TGTGCCAGCAGCCAACCGGGACAGGGGGGTTCACCCCTCCACTTT.